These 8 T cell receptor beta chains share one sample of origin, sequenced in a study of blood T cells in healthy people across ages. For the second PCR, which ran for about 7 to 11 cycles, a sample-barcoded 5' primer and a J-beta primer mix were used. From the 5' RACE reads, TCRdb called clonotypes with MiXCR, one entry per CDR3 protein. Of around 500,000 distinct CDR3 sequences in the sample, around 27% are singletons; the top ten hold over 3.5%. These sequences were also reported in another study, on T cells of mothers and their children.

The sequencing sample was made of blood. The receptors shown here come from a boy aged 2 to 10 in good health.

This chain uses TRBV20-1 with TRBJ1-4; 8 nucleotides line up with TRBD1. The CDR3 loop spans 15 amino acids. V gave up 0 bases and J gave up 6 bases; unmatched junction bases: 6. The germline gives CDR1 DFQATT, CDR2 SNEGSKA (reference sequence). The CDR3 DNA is TGCAGTGCTAGAGAAAGGGGACAGGCGGATGAAAAACTGTTTTTT. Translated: CSARERGQADEKLFF.

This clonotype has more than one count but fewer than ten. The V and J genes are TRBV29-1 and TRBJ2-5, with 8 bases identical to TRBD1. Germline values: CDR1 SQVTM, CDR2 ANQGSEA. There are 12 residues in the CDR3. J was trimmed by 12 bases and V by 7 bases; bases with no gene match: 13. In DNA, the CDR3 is TGCAGCGCTGGAGGACAGGGAGGACGAAAGTACTTC. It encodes CSAGGQGGRKYF. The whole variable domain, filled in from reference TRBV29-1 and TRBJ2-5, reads SAVISQKPSRDICQRGTSLTIQCQVDSQVTMMFWYRQQPGQSLTLIATANQGSEATYESGFVIDKFPISRPNLTFSTLTVSNMSPEDSSIYLCSAGGQGGRKYFGPGTRLLVL.

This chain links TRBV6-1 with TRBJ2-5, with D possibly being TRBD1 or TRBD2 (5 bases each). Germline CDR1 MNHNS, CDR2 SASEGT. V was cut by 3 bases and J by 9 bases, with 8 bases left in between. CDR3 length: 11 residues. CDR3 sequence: CASSEGPSQYF. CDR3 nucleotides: TGTGCCAGCAGTGAGGGACCCTCCCAGTACTTC.

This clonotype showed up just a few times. DNA for the CDR3: TGTGCCAGCAGCCCCTTTCACCGACTAGCGGAACATGAGAAGCAGTACTTC. The encoded protein is CASSPFHRLAEHEKQYF. This sequence joins TRBV7-2 and TRBJ2-7; 9 bases align to TRBD2. The CDR3 is 17 residues long. V lost 5 bases to trimming and J lost 8 bases; unmatched junction nucleotides: 19. From germline, CDR1 is SGHTA and CDR2 FQGNSA.

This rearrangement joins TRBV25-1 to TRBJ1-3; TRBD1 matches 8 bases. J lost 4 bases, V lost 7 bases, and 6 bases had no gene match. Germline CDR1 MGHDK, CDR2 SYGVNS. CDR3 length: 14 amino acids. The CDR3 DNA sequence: TGTGCCAGCACCCGCGCAGGGGGCGGAAACACCATATATTTT. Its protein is CASTRAGGGNTIYF.

The CDR3: CASSRTSGRAETQYF. CDR3 DNA sequence: TGCGCCAGCTCCCGGACTAGCGGGAGGGCCGAGACCCAGTACTTC. The chain employs TRBV4-3 and TRBJ2-5; TRBD2 matches at 15 bases. The CDR3 is made up of 15 amino acids. After removal of 8 bases from V and 5 bases from J, the junction contained 6 bases not matched to a gene. Germline lookup yields CDR1 LGHNA and CDR2 YSLEER.

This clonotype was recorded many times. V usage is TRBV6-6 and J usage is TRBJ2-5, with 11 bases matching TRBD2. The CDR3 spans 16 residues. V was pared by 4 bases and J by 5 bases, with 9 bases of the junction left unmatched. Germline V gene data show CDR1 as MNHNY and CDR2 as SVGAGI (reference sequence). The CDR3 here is CASSFLLAGVDETQYF. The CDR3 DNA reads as TGTGCCAGCAGTTTCCTACTAGCGGGGGTAGACGAGACCCAGTACTTC.

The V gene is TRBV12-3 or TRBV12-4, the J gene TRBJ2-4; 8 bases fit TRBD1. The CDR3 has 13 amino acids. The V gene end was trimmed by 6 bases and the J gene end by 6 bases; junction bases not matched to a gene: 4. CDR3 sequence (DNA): TGTGCCAGCAGCATCGGACAGGGAAACATTCAGTACTTC. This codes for CASSIGQGNIQYF.